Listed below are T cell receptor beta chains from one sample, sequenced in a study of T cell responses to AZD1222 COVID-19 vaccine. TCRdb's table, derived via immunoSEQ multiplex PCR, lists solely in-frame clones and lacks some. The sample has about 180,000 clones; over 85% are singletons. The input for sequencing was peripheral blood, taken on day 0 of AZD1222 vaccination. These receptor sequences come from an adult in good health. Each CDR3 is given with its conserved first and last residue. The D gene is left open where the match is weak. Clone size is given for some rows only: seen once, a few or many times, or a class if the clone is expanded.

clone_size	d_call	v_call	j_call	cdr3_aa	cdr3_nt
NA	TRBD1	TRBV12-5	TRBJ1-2	CASARTGARYGYTF	TGTGCTAGTGCCCGGACAGGGGCTCGCTATGGCTACACCTTC
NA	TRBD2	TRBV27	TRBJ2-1	CASRLAGAYEQFF	TGTGCCAGCAGACTAGCGGGAGCCTATGAGCAGTTCTTC
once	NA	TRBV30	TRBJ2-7	CAWSGGGGTRDYEQYF	TGTGCCTGGAGCGGGGGAGGGGGGACGAGAGATTACGAGCAGTACTTC
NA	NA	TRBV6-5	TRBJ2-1	CASSFLPGGDEQFF	TGTGCCAGCAGTTTCCTCCCGGGCGGGGATGAGCAGTTCTTC
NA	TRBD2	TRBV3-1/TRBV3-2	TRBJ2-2	CASSQGTAGGGNTGELFF	TGTGCCAGCAGCCAAGGGACAGCGGGAGGAGGAAACACCGGGGAGCTGTTTTTT
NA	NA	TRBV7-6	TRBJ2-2	CASSLVGAMGTGELFF	TGTGCCAGCAGCTTAGTCGGGGCTATGGGGACCGGGGAGCTGTTTTTT
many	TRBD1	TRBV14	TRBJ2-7	CASSQWTGYEQYF	TGTGCCAGCAGCCAATGGACAGGGTACGAGCAGTACTTC
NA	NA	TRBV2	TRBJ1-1	CASAGKGEAFF	TGTGCCAGCGCAGGGAAAGGTGAAGCTTTCTTT
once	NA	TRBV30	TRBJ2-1	CAWSRAGLYNEQFF	TGTGCCTGGAGTAGGGCAGGGCTGTATAATGAGCAGTTCTTC
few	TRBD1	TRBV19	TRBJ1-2	CASSRPGTGKLNYGYTF	TGTGCCAGTAGTAGGCCCGGGACAGGAAAATTGAACTATGGCTACACCTTC
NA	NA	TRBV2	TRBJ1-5	CASRRGNQPQHF	TGTGCCAGCAGAAGAGGTAATCAGCCCCAGCATTTT
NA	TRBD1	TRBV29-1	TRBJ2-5	CSVVGTGLSETQYF	TGCAGCGTTGTTGGGACAGGGTTGTCAGAGACCCAGTACTTC
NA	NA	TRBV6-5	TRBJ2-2	CASRPSGPNTGELFF	TGTGCCAGCAGGCCCAGCGGGCCGAACACCGGGGAGCTGTTTTTT
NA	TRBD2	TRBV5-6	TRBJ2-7	CASSFVGSGRNEQYF	TGTGCCAGCAGCTTTGTGGGTAGCGGGAGGAACGAGCAGTACTTC